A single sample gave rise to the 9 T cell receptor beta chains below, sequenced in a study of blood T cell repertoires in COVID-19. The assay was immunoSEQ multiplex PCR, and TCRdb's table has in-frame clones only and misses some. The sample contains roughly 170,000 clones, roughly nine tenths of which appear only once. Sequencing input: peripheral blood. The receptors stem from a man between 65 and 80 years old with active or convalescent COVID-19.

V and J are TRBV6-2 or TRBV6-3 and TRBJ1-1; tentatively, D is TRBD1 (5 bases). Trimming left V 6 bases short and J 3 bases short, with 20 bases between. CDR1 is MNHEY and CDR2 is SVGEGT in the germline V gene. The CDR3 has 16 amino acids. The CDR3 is CASSFVRGSVDTEAFF. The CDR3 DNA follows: TGTGCCAGCAGCTTTGTCCGGGGGTCGGTGGACACTGAAGCTTTCTTT.

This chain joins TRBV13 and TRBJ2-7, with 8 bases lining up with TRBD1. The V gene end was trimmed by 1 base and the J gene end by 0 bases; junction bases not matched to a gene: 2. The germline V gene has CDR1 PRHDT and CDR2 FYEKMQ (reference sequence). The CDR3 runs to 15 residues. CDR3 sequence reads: CASSLAQGASYEQYF. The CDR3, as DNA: TGTGCCAGCAGCTTAGCTCAGGGGGCCTCCTACGAGCAGTACTTC.

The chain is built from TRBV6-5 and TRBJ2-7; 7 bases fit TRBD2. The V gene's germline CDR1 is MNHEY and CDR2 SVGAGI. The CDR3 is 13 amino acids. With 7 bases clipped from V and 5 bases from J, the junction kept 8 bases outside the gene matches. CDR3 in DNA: TGTGCCAGCACCCCGACTAGCAGGGACGAGCAGTACTTC. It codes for CASTPTSRDEQYF.

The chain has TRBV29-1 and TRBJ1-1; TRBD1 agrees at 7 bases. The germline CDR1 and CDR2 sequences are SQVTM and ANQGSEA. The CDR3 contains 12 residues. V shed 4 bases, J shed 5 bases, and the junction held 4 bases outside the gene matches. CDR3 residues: CSVGRGLTEAFF. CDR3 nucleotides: TGCAGCGTTGGGAGGGGGCTTACTGAAGCTTTCTTT.

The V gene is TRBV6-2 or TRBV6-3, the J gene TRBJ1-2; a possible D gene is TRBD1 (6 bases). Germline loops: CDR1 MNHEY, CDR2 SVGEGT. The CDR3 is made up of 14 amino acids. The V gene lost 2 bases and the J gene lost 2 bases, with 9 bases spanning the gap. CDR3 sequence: CASSYKGENYGYTF. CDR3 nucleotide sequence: TGTGCCAGCAGTTACAAGGGGGAGAACTATGGCTACACCTTC.

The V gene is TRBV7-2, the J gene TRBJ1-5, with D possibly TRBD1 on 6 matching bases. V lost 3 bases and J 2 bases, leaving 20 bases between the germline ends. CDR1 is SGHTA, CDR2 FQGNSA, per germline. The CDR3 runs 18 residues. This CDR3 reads CASSFAGGGNVGNQPQHF. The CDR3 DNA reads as TGTGCCAGCAGCTTCGCGGGAGGGGGGAACGTTGGCAATCAGCCCCAGCATTTT.

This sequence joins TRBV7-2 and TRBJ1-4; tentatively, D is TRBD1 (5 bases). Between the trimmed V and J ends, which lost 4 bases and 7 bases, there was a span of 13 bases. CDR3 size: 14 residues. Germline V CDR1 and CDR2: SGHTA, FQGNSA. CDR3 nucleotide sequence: TGTGCCAGCAGCTACAACAGGAGGGGTGAAAAACTGTTTTTT. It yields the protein CASSYNRRGEKLFF.

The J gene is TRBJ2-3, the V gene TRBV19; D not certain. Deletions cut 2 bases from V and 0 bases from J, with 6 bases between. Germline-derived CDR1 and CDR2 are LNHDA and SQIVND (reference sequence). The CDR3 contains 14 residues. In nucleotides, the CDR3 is TGTGCCAGTAGTATACTACAGAGCACAGATACGCAGTATTTT. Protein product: CASSILQSTDTQYF. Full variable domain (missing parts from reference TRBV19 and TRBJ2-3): DGGITQSPKYLFRKEGQNVTLSCEQNLNHDAMYWYRQDPGQGLRLIYYSQIVNDFQKGDIAEGYSVSREKKESFPLTVTSAQKNPTAFYLCASSILQSTDTQYFGPGTRLTVL.

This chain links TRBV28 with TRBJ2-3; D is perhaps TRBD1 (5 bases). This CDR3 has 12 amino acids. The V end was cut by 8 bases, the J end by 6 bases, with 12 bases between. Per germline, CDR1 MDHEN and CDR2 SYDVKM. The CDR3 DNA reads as TGTGCCAGCCAGGGATTGAGTGATACGCAGTATTTT. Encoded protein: CASQGLSDTQYF.